These 8 T cell receptor beta chains share one sample of origin, sequenced in a study of T cell changes during pregnancy in multiple sclerosis. Method: immunoSEQ multiplex PCR; TCRdb's copy keeps in-frame clones and lacks some. The sample holds fewer than 85,000 clones; around 93% are singletons and the top ten take approximately 2.5%. The input for sequencing was peripheral blood, taken in the second trimester of pregnancy. The origin of the receptors is a female donor with multiple sclerosis, enrolled in a pregnancy study.

J is TRBJ2-5 and V is TRBV15; TRBD2 might be the D (5 bases). CDR3 length: 14 residues. Germline V lookup: CDR1 LNHNV, CDR2 YYDKDF (reference sequence). The ends were cut back, 3 bases at V and 5 bases at J, with 13 bases in the middle. The CDR3 loop is CATSRGSESETQYF. The CDR3 nucleotides read TGTGCCACCAGCAGGGGTAGCGAGTCCGAGACCCAGTACTTC.

This chain joins TRBV4-1 and TRBJ2-2; D perhaps matches TRBD2 (5 bases). V was pared by 0 bases and J by 7 bases, with 15 bases between. Germline V gene data show CDR1 as MGHRA and CDR2 as YSYEKL. The CDR3 spans 16 residues. CDR3 region: CASSQERRSEGGELFF. The CDR3 nucleotides read TGCGCCAGCAGCCAAGAACGAAGAAGTGAGGGCGGGGAGCTGTTTTTT.

The V and J genes are TRBV5-4 and TRBJ2-5; 7 nucleotides match TRBD1. Germline assignment: CDR1 SGHNT and CDR2 YYREEE (reference sequence). V shed 2 bases, J shed 5 bases, and the junction held 3 bases outside the gene matches. The CDR3 is made up of 13 amino acids. Here the CDR3 DNA reads TGTGCCAGCAGCTTCGACAGGGCGGAGACCCAGTACTTC. Translation: CASSFDRAETQYF.

The chain uses TRBV6-4 and TRBJ2-2, with 8 bases fitting TRBD2. Germline CDR1 is MRHNA and CDR2 is SNTAGT. The junction had 7 bases not matched to a gene; V was cut back by 5 bases and J by 5 bases. CDR3 length equals 15 residues. Here the CDR3 DNA reads TGTGCCAGCAGTTCAACGGGGGGGCGTACCGGGGAGCTGTTTTTT. Its protein product is CASSSTGGRTGELFF.

The genes are TRBV6-1 and TRBJ2-7, with D perhaps matching TRBD1 (6 bases). The CDR3 sequence is 14 residues long. Germline V gene data show CDR1 as MNHNS and CDR2 as SASEGT. V lost 7 bases and J 0 bases, leaving 13 bases between the germline ends. The CDR3 DNA sequence: TGTGCCAGCACTCGGACAGCAAGCTCCTACGAGCAGTACTTC. Translation gives CASTRTASSYEQYF.

J is TRBJ2-2 and V is TRBV30, with D perhaps matching TRBD1 (7 bases). The CDR3 runs to 14 residues. CDR1 and CDR2 (germline): GTSNPN, SVGIG (reference sequence). V was clipped by 8 bases and J by 4 bases, with 17 bases between them. CDR3 nucleotides: TGTGCCCTGGGGGGACAGCTAAGCACCGGGGAGCTGTTTTTT. Translation: CALGGQLSTGELFF.

The chain combines TRBV29-1 with TRBJ1-1; 7 positions agree with TRBD1. Per the germline V gene, CDR1 is SQVTM and CDR2 is ANQGSEA. This CDR3 has 12 amino acids. The ends lost 5 bases at V and 8 bases at J; junction bases unmatched: 8. CDR3 amino acids: CSVTRSGGEAFF. The CDR3 DNA reads as TGCAGCGTTACTAGGTCAGGGGGAGAAGCTTTCTTT. Full variable domain (remainder filled in from reference TRBV29-1 and TRBJ1-1): SAVISQKPSRDICQRGTSLTIQCQVDSQVTMMFWYRQQPGQSLTLIATANQGSEATYESGFVIDKFPISRPNLTFSTLTVSNMSPEDSSIYLCSVTRSGGEAFFGQGTRLTVV.

The V gene is TRBV12-5, the J gene TRBJ2-1; 10 nucleotides agree with TRBD2. Germline values: CDR1 LGHNT, CDR2 FRNRAP. The V and J ends lost 2 bases and 7 bases, in that order; junction bases with no gene match: 5. This CDR3 comprises 15 residues. The CDR3 DNA reads as TGTGCTAGTGGTTTGCTTCTAGCGGGAGTTAATGAGCAGTTCTTC. Translated, it gives CASGLLLAGVNEQFF.